The 16 T cell receptor beta chains reported below all come from one sample, sequenced in a study of T-cell memory formation after mild COVID-19. MiXCR, applied by TCRdb to the 5' RACE reads, yields one record per CDR3 protein. The sample lists about 260,000 distinct CDR3 sequences; roughly 17% were seen once. Specimen: PBMCs or a T cell subset sorted from them (not recorded which). The receptors originated from a man aged 18 to 30 who had mild COVID-19 (a few samples of this study predate the infection). Cell type and time point are not known.

This clonotype was observed a few times. The genes are TRBV25-1 and TRBJ2-1; D is unresolved. The CDR3 is 14 amino acids. Germline assignment: CDR1 MGHDK and CDR2 SYGVNS. Trimming left V 0 bases short and J 6 bases short, with 9 bases between. The CDR3 coding sequence is TGTGCCAGCAGTGAATATGGTTCCGGCAATGAGCAGTTCTTC. Translation: CASSEYGSGNEQFF.

The genes are TRBV4-1 and TRBJ1-2; D remains ambiguous. This CDR3 is built from 15 residues. Trimming stripped 4 bases from V and 0 bases from J, with 12 bases between. Germline lookup yields CDR1 MGHRA and CDR2 YSYEKL. CDR3 protein: CASSLTGRSNYGYTF. The CDR3 nucleotides read TGCGCCAGCAGCCTGACTGGAAGATCTAACTATGGCTACACCTTC.

This clonotype was observed at least ten times. The chain links TRBV7-2 to TRBJ2-5; a possible D gene is TRBD2 (5 bases). The CDR3 covers 15 residues. Germline assignment: CDR1 SGHTA and CDR2 FQGNSA. V was clipped by 5 bases and J by 3 bases, with 16 bases between them. The chain's CDR3 is CASSPRPRGKETQYF. CDR3 DNA: TGTGCCAGCAGCCCCCGCCCGAGAGGGAAAGAGACCCAGTACTTC.

V usage is TRBV5-1 and J usage is TRBJ2-1; TRBD2 matches 9 bases. J was trimmed by 6 bases and V by 3 bases; bases with no gene match: 7. Germline V CDR1 and CDR2: SGHRS, YFSETQ. CDR3 size: 15 residues. CDR3 nucleotides: TGCGCCAGCAGCTCTGATCCGGGACTAGCCAATGAGCAGTTCTTC. Protein: CASSSDPGLANEQFF. Combining the CDR3 with reference TRBV5-1 and TRBJ2-1 gives the whole variable domain KAGVTQTPRYLIKTRGQQVTLSCSPISGHRSVSWYQQTPGQGLQFLFEYFSETQRNKGNFPGRFSGRQFSNSRSEMNVSTLELGDSALYLCASSSDPGLANEQFFGPGTRLTVL.

The chain links TRBV4-2 to TRBJ1-2; maybe TRBD1 (5 bases). The germline V gene encodes CDR1 LGHNA and CDR2 YNFKEQ. The length of the CDR3 is 16 residues. Trimming removed 3 bases from V and 6 bases from J, with 20 bases in between. CDR3 nucleotides: TGTGCCAGCAGCCAGAAAGACAGACAAAAATCTAATGGCTACACCTTC. Residues: CASSQKDRQKSNGYTF.

The table lists this clonotype with a few counts. The V call is TRBV4-2, the J call TRBJ1-4, with no clear D. V was pared by 0 bases and J by 12 bases, with 8 bases between. There are 12 residues in the CDR3. Germline CDR1 reads LGHNA; CDR2 reads YNFKEQ. CDR3 in amino acids: CASSQDGRELFF. The CDR3 DNA reads as TGTGCCAGCAGCCAAGATGGGCGGGAACTGTTTTTT.

In this sample, this clonotype turned up a few times. The J gene is TRBJ2-7, the V gene TRBV5-1; D gene ambiguous. Deletions cut 0 bases from V and 7 bases from J, with 11 bases between. Germline V CDR1 and CDR2: SGHRS, YFSETQ. This CDR3 comprises 13 residues. The CDR3 here is CASSLVGIGEQYV. DNA for the CDR3: TGCGCCAGCAGCTTGGTAGGGATCGGGGAGCAGTACGTC.

This clonotype appeared a few times. The chain couples TRBV12-3 or TRBV12-4 to TRBJ2-7; 8 nucleotides agree with TRBD1. The CDR3 contains 14 residues. V lost 6 bases and J lost 2; bases outside the gene matches: 6. The CDR3 DNA reads as TGTGCCAGCAGCCCAGGACAGGGAACCTACGAGCAGTACGTC. Its protein product is CASSPGQGTYEQYV.

This clonotype was counted a few times. The CDR3: CSARTSYEQYF. CDR3 DNA sequence: TGCAGTGCTAGAACGTCCTACGAGCAGTACTTC. The V and J genes are TRBV20-1 and TRBJ2-7; unclear D gene. Trimming removed 2 bases from V and 1 base from J, with 3 bases in between. The CDR3 extends over 11 amino acids. The germline CDR1 and CDR2 sequences are DFQATT and SNEGSKA (reference sequence).

The rearrangement links TRBV29-1 to TRBJ2-3, with 7 positions matching TRBD2. The CDR3 is made up of 14 amino acids. Trimming cost V 6 bases and J 1 base; bases outside gene matches: 7. Per the germline V gene, CDR1 is SQVTM and CDR2 is ANQGSEA. The CDR3 sequence: CSVRTSSGTDTQYF. DNA of the CDR3: TGCAGCGTCCGGACTAGTTCGGGCACAGATACGCAGTATTTT.

This clonotype was found a few times. This chain links TRBV12-3 or TRBV12-4 with TRBJ2-3, with 8 positions matching TRBD2. The trim removed 3 bases at V and 4 bases at J, leaving 6 bases unmatched. The CDR3 is 15 residues long. The CDR3 DNA sequence: TGTGCCAGCAGTTTGGTGGGACTAGTGCCAGATACGCAGTATTTT. As protein: CASSLVGLVPDTQYF.

This clonotype turned up a few times. The chain couples TRBV5-1 to TRBJ1-1; D not certain. The CDR3 length is 15 residues. Trimming cost V 4 bases and J 5 bases, with 18 bases left between them. Germline V gene lookup returns CDR1 SGHRS and CDR2 YFSETQ. This CDR3 reads CASSPGSHEWTEAFF. The CDR3 nucleotides read TGCGCCAGCAGCCCGGGGTCCCATGAATGGACTGAAGCTTTCTTT.

This chain joins TRBV28 and TRBJ2-5; D remains unclear. Germline loops: CDR1 MDHEN, CDR2 SYDVKM. V was clipped by 1 base and J by 4 bases, with 4 bases between them. This CDR3 spans 12 amino acids. This chain's CDR3 is CASSLFRETQYF. The CDR3 coding sequence is TGTGCCAGCAGTTTATTCAGAGAGACCCAGTACTTC.

The chain uses TRBV6-6 and TRBJ1-1, with TRBD1 as a possible D gene (5 bases). Trimming shortened V by 7 bases and J by 4 bases, and 13 bases separated the two germline ends. The V gene's germline CDR1 is MNHNY and CDR2 SVGAGI (reference sequence). The CDR3 runs to 13 residues. Here the CDR3 DNA reads TGTGCCAGCACCCCAAGGGGACTCACTGAAGCTTTCTTT. Its translation: CASTPRGLTEAFF.

The gene calls are TRBV28 and TRBJ2-5; a possible D gene is TRBD2 (6 bases). The CDR3 is 14 residues long. Trimming left V 6 bases short and J 3 bases short, with 14 bases between. Germline V gene lookup returns CDR1 MDHEN and CDR2 SYDVKM. This CDR3 is CASSRGSSEETQYF. DNA for the CDR3: TGTGCCAGCAGCCGGGGGAGTAGTGAAGAGACCCAGTACTTC.

This clonotype was seen more than once but under ten times. The chain links TRBV12-3 or TRBV12-4 to TRBJ1-2; 9 nucleotides match TRBD1. This CDR3 has 15 amino acids. Unmatched junction bases numbered 17, after V lost 5 bases and J lost 13 bases. The chain's CDR3 is CASSSTTTGTGSFTF. The CDR3 coding sequence is TGTGCCAGCAGTAGTACGACGACCGGGACAGGGTCCTTCACCTTC.